The 28 T cell receptor beta chains below come from one sample, sequenced in a study of identical twins. Each CDR3 protein is one row after TCRdb ran MiXCR on the 5' RACE reads. Of 430,000 or so distinct CDR3 sequences in the sample, roughly 26% were seen once. The sample also formed part of further work on T cells expressing NK-cell markers.

The material sequenced was CD4+ T cells sorted from blood. These receptor sequences come from a woman under 30 in good health.

This clonotype turned up a few times. The chain is built from TRBV5-1 and TRBJ1-1; the D is unclear. The ends were cut back, 6 bases at V and 0 bases at J, with 15 bases in the middle. CDR1 is SGHRS and CDR2 is YFSETQ in the germline V gene. CDR3 length: 15 residues. The CDR3 nucleotides read TGCGCCAGCAAAGGTACCGAGACATTGAACACTGAAGCTTTCTTT. Translated, it gives CASKGTETLNTEAFF.

In its sample, this clonotype was seen a few times. The V call is TRBV28, the J call TRBJ2-5, with a possible D match to TRBD2 (6 bases). The V gene lost 4 bases and the J gene lost 4 bases, with 10 bases spanning the gap. Germline V gene sequence: CDR1 MDHEN, CDR2 SYDVKM. CDR3 length: 13 amino acids. The CDR3 sequence is CASSYSEGETQYF. The CDR3 DNA follows: TGTGCCAGCAGTTATTCGGAGGGAGAGACCCAGTACTTC.

Here the CDR3 DNA reads TGTGCCAGCAGTTTAGCGCGACCGCAGAACACTGAAGCTTTCTTT. This encodes CASSLARPQNTEAFF. The chain is built from TRBV12-3 or TRBV12-4 and TRBJ1-1; D gene unclear. The length of the CDR3 is 15 residues. V was cut by 0 bases and J by 1 base, with 9 bases left in between.

This clonotype has just one count. The chain is built from TRBV16 and TRBJ1-2; no clear D. Germline CDR1 and CDR2: KGHSY and FQNENV. The CDR3 length is 14 residues. Deletions cut 4 bases from V and 4 bases from J, with 13 bases between. The CDR3 protein is CASSRGAGIYGYTF. In DNA form, the CDR3 reads TGTGCCAGCAGCCGGGGAGCGGGTATCTATGGCTACACCTTC.

The CDR3 sequence is CATRNSLGDYNQPQHF. CDR3 nucleotide sequence: TGTGCCACCAGAAATAGCTTGGGCGACTATAATCAGCCCCAGCATTTT. The rearrangement uses TRBV24-1 and TRBJ1-5; no clear D gene. This CDR3 spans 16 amino acids. Trimming stripped 7 bases from V and 4 bases from J, with 19 bases between. CDR1 is KGHDR and CDR2 is SFDVKD in the germline V gene.

This chain uses TRBV24-1 with TRBJ2-1, with 7 bases matching TRBD2. Germline-derived CDR1 and CDR2 are KGHDR and SFDVKD. The CDR3 spans 17 residues. With V trimmed by 2 bases and J by 0 bases, 6 bases remained unmatched. The DNA for the CDR3 is TGTGCCACCAGTGATTCAAAGCGGGGCGCCTCCTACAATGAGCAGTTCTTC. Protein sequence: CATSDSKRGASYNEQFF.

This clonotype was seen a handful of times. The gene calls are TRBV27 and TRBJ2-1; D remains unclear. Germline V gene data show CDR1 as MNHEY and CDR2 as SMNVEV (reference sequence). The CDR3 has 13 residues. The V and J ends lost 5 bases and 5 bases respectively, with 10 bases between them. DNA for the CDR3: TGTGCCAGCAGTCCCCGTTCCCACAATGAGCAGTTCTTC. Translation: CASSPRSHNEQFF.

V is TRBV29-1 and J is TRBJ1-1; TRBD1 agrees at 7 bases. V trimming: 6 bases; J trimming: 8 bases; junction bases outside the gene matches: 9. The CDR3 contains 12 residues. Germline loops: CDR1 SQVTM, CDR2 ANQGSEA. The CDR3, as DNA: TGCAGCGTATCATCCTGGACAGGCGAAGCTTTCTTT. This codes for CSVSSWTGEAFF.

This clonotype came up a few times. This rearrangement joins TRBV10-3 to TRBJ2-1, with D unclear. The V gene's germline CDR1 is ENHRY and CDR2 SYGVKD. V dropped 3 bases and J dropped 10 bases, with 16 bases sitting between them. There are 14 residues in the CDR3. The CDR3 DNA sequence: TGTGCCATCAGTGAAGGACCGAAAGAGAGGGAGCAGTTCTTC. Residues: CAISEGPKEREQFF.

This clonotype was counted only a few times. The chain carries TRBV6-6 and TRBJ1-6, with D possibly TRBD1 on 5 matching bases. CDR3 length: 13 residues. Trimming stripped 10 bases from V and 3 bases from J, with 10 bases between. Germline V gene lookup returns CDR1 MNHNY and CDR2 SVGAGI (reference sequence). In nucleotides, the CDR3 is TGTGCCACGCGGACATACTATAATTCACCCCTCCACTTT. Its translation is CATRTYYNSPLHF.

The rearrangement joins TRBV27 to TRBJ2-7; either TRBD1 or TRBD2 may fit D (5 bases each). Germline lookup yields CDR1 MNHEY and CDR2 SMNVEV (reference sequence). This CDR3 has 14 residues. Between the trimmed V and J ends, which lost 7 bases and 5 bases, there was a span of 18 bases. The CDR3 here is CASTPGTYEDEQYF. CDR3 nucleotide sequence: TGTGCCAGCACTCCCGGGACCTATGAGGACGAGCAGTACTTC.

This clonotype has just a few counts. The V call is TRBV7-3, the J call TRBJ2-3; no clear D gene. Per germline, CDR1 SGHTA and CDR2 FQGTGA. This CDR3 contains 14 residues. The ends were cut back, 3 bases at V and 0 bases at J, with 7 bases in the middle. The CDR3 here is CASSFTASTDTQYF. CDR3 in DNA: TGTGCCAGCAGCTTTACAGCGAGCACAGATACGCAGTATTTT.

This clonotype appeared a few times. The chain recombines TRBV7-2 with TRBJ2-2, with D unresolved. CDR3 length: 14 residues. Looked up from germline, CDR1 is SGHTA and CDR2 is FQGNSA. Trimming took off 3 bases at V and 6 bases at J, with 11 bases between the two ends. This CDR3 reads CASSFAVGSGELFF. In DNA form, the CDR3 reads TGTGCCAGCAGCTTCGCGGTAGGGTCCGGGGAGCTGTTTTTT.

In this sample, this clonotype turned up a few times. This rearrangement joins TRBV3-1 to TRBJ1-1; D is possibly TRBD1 (5 bases). The CDR3 sequence is 13 residues long. Germline CDR1 LGHDT, CDR2 YNNKEL (reference sequence). The V end was cut by 5 bases, the J end by 5 bases, with 12 bases between. The CDR3 here is CASSGGGWTEAFF. In nucleotides, the CDR3 is TGTGCCAGCAGCGGCGGGGGGTGGACTGAAGCTTTCTTT.

The table lists this clonotype with a few counts. The chain employs TRBV20-1 and TRBJ2-1; no clear D gene. This CDR3 region has 15 residues. Trimming left V 0 bases short and J 0 bases short, with 9 bases between. Germline values: CDR1 DFQATT, CDR2 SNEGSKA (reference sequence). In DNA, the CDR3 is TGCAGTGCTAGAGATAGCTCCTACTCCTACAATGAGCAGTTCTTC. Translated, it gives CSARDSSYSYNEQFF.

This CDR3 is CASSSGGGRYNEQFF. CDR3 in DNA: TGTGCCAGCAGCTCCGGGGGGGGCAGGTACAATGAGCAGTTCTTC. The chain uses TRBV9 and TRBJ2-1; TRBD2 aligns across 8 bases. The germline V gene has CDR1 SGDLS and CDR2 YYNGEE. CDR3 length equals 15 residues. The trim removed 4 bases at V and 4 bases at J, leaving 7 bases unmatched.

Only a few counts were recorded for this clonotype. V gene TRBV7-9 combines with J gene TRBJ2-2; D is undetermined. The CDR3 spans 13 residues. The germline V and J ends were trimmed by 5 bases and 6 bases, with 10 bases remaining between them. Germline V gene sequence: CDR1 SEHNR, CDR2 FQNEAQ (reference sequence). In DNA, the CDR3 is TGTGCCAGCAGCACAATGGCTTCCGGGGAGCTGTTTTTT. Translated, it gives CASSTMASGELFF.

V and J are TRBV5-4 and TRBJ2-7; TRBD1 agrees at 7 bases. This CDR3 is 16 amino acids long. Losses at the gene ends were 4 bases for V and 4 bases for J; bases not matched to a gene: 14. Germline-derived CDR1 and CDR2 are SGHNT and YYREEE (reference sequence). CDR3 amino acids: CASSIKSTGSRYEQYF. The DNA for the CDR3 is TGTGCCAGCAGCATCAAATCGACAGGGTCGCGTTACGAGCAGTACTTC.

The chain recombines TRBV7-2 with TRBJ2-1; D is ambiguous. The CDR3 loop spans 15 amino acids. Germline CDR1 SGHTA, CDR2 FQGNSA. V was clipped by 2 bases and J by 8 bases, with 16 bases between them. The CDR3 DNA reads as TGTGCCAGCAGCTTATTCAGGCTCCCCTGGGATGAGCAGTTCTTC. Translation: CASSLFRLPWDEQFF.

This chain uses TRBV5-1 with TRBJ1-2; TRBD1 might be the D (6 bases). The V end lost 5 bases, the J end lost 0 bases, and 14 bases lay between the germline ends. CDR3 length: 15 residues. Looked up from germline, CDR1 is SGHRS and CDR2 is YFSETQ. The chain's CDR3 is CASRPQGSANYGYTF. Written as DNA, the CDR3 is TGCGCCAGCAGGCCACAGGGTTCAGCTAACTATGGCTACACCTTC. The full variable domain, completed using reference TRBV5-1 and TRBJ1-2, is KAGVTQTPRYLIKTRGQQVTLSCSPISGHRSVSWYQQTPGQGLQFLFEYFSETQRNKGNFPGRFSGRQFSNSRSEMNVSTLELGDSALYLCASRPQGSANYGYTFGSGTRLTVV.

This chain uses TRBV29-1 with TRBJ2-5, with 11 bases matching TRBD2. Germline V gene data show CDR1 as SQVTM and CDR2 as ANQGSEA. V trimming: 7 bases; J trimming: 4 bases; junction bases outside the gene matches: 2. The CDR3 sequence is 12 residues long. The CDR3 region has the DNA TGCAGCGCCCTAGCGGGAGGAGAGACCCAGTACTTC. Protein: CSALAGGETQYF.

This clonotype was seen a handful of times. This chain connects TRBV7-2 to TRBJ2-5, with 8 nucleotides matching TRBD2. The CDR3 contains 16 residues. From germline, CDR1 is SGHTA and CDR2 FQGNSA. Losses at the gene ends were 3 bases for V and 2 bases for J; bases not matched to a gene: 8. The CDR3 sequence: CASSFRELAGQETQYF. The CDR3 region has the DNA TGTGCCAGCAGCTTTCGGGAGTTAGCGGGACAAGAGACCCAGTACTTC. The complete variable domain, with remaining parts taken from reference TRBV7-2 and TRBJ2-5, reads GAGVSQSPSNKVTEKGKDVELRCDPISGHTALYWYRQSLGQGLEFLIYFQGNSAPDKSGLPSDRFSAERTGGSVSTLTIQRTQQEDSAVYLCASSFRELAGQETQYFGPGTRLLVL.

This chain's CDR3 is CASSLRAGSRRDTQYF. CDR3 bases: TGTGCCAGCAGCTTAAGGGCGGGCAGCCGTCGGGATACGCAGTATTTT. The J gene is TRBJ2-3, the V gene TRBV7-9; D might be TRBD2 (5 bases). Germline CDR1 SEHNR, CDR2 FQNEAQ (reference sequence). V lost 2 bases and J 6 bases, leaving 18 bases between the germline ends. The CDR3 covers 16 residues.

The genes are TRBV3-1 and TRBJ2-3; no reliable D call. CDR3 size: 12 residues. CDR1 and CDR2 (germline): LGHDT, YNNKEL (reference sequence). Between the trimmed V and J ends, which lost 5 bases and 4 bases, there was a span of 7 bases. The CDR3 here is CASSLRPDTQYF. The CDR3 DNA sequence: TGTGCCAGCAGCTTACGACCAGATACGCAGTATTTT.

This clonotype was seen a few times. The rearrangement uses TRBV10-3 and TRBJ2-1, with 12 positions matching TRBD2. The germline gives CDR1 ENHRY, CDR2 SYGVKD. The trim removed 7 bases at V and 6 bases at J, leaving 4 bases unmatched. The CDR3 covers 14 residues. This chain's CDR3 is CAITPSGGANEQFF. The CDR3, as DNA: TGTGCCATCACCCCTAGCGGGGGGGCCAATGAGCAGTTCTTC.

This clonotype occurred a few times. The rearrangement links TRBV5-5 to TRBJ2-7; a possible D gene is TRBD1 (6 bases). Trimming took off 4 bases at V and 5 bases at J, with 22 bases between the two ends. The germline V gene encodes CDR1 SGHKS and CDR2 YYEKEE (reference sequence). This CDR3 spans 16 amino acids. The CDR3 nucleotides are TGTGCCAGCAGCCCAAGCATGGGGGCGAATTTGGACGAGCAGTACTTC. This codes for CASSPSMGANLDEQYF.

V usage is TRBV4-3 and J usage is TRBJ2-3; 9 bases line up with TRBD2. Per germline, CDR1 LGHNA and CDR2 YSLEER. The CDR3 is 18 amino acids. J was trimmed by 3 bases and V by 0 bases; bases with no gene match: 10. The CDR3 is CASSQEGASGRWTDTQYF. DNA for the CDR3: TGCGCCAGCAGCCAAGAGGGGGCGAGCGGGAGGTGGACAGATACGCAGTATTTT.

This chain links TRBV11-2 with TRBJ2-3, with D perhaps being TRBD1 or TRBD2 (5 bases each). In germline, CDR1 is SGHAT, CDR2 FQNNGV. Trimming cost V 1 base and J 0 bases, with 11 bases left between them. This CDR3 comprises 16 residues. The CDR3 is CASSLGGATSTDTQYF. The CDR3 bases are TGTGCCAGCAGCTTAGGAGGGGCTACTAGCACAGATACGCAGTATTTT.